This TCR beta chain was captured by sequencing in a study of shared clonotypes between healthy human individuals. Study details: Donors had three CD4 naive, three CD4 memory, two CD8 naive and one CD8 memory plate apiece.

This CDR3 spans 15 amino acids. Germline V gene sequence: CDR1 SGHRS, CDR2 YFSETQ. V was pared by 3 bases and J by 4 bases, with 4 bases of the junction left unmatched. On this clone itself: This specimen includes other DNA sequences encoding the same CDR3.

The assay was immunoSEQ multiplex PCR, and TCRdb's table has in-frame clones only and misses some. The data show more than 2,000,000 clones, 85% to 95% seen once. The receptor was derived from a man aged 18-30 years in good health. Some clones in this sample may be carry-over from other donors' samples. This chain links TRBV5-1 with TRBJ2-1, with 10 bases matching TRBD2. The specimen sequenced was naive CD4+ T cells from PBMCs. As for subset: CD45RA+ positively selected. The CDR3 DNA reads as TGCGCCAGCAGCTCTACTAGCGGGACGTACAATGAGCAGTTCTTC. Translating gives CASSSTSGTYNEQFF.